The clone carrying this T cell receptor beta chain was seen only a few times. The data stem from a study of blood T cell repertoires in COVID-19. Per germline, CDR1 MNHNS and CDR2 SASEGT. Unmatched junction bases numbered 1, after V lost 3 bases and J lost 5 bases. CDR3 length equals 14 residues. In the authors' workflow: Reference gene primer amplification gave nucleated cell count estimates. The assay was immunoSEQ multiplex PCR, and TCRdb's table has in-frame clones only and misses some. That table is the source of V, J and clone size, and D and trimming were worked out from the DNA. Here the sample spans over 130,000 clones, about 77% being singletons.

The sequence was collected from a woman aged 45-65 years with active or convalescent COVID-19. V and J are TRBV6-1 and TRBJ2-3; TRBD1 matches at 11 bases. Sequenced sample: peripheral blood. The CDR3 DNA sequence: TGTGCCAGCAGTGAGGACAGGGGGCGAGATACGCAGTATTTT. Protein: CASSEDRGRDTQYF.